The sequence of this TCR beta chain was determined in a study of CD8+ T cells in alopecia areata. cDNA prepared by RNA extraction and subsequent reverse transcription served as the template for sequencing. Here immunoSEQ multiplex PCR was the method, and the copy in TCRdb shows in-frame clones only, minus some. The data contain over 25,000 clones, 60% to 85% of them singletons. As part of sample collection, lesional scalp punch biopsies and peripheral blood were taken from alopecia areata patients. The CDR3 is made up of 13 amino acids. CDR1 is MDHEN and CDR2 is SYDVKM in the germline V gene. After removal of 5 bases from V and 11 bases from J, the junction contained 6 bases not matched to a gene.

The chain couples TRBV28 to TRBJ1-6; 7 bases agree with TRBD1. Sequencing was done on a sample of NKG2D-low CD8+ T cells sorted from blood. The clonotype comes from a human donor with alopecia areata. CDR3 region: CASSKGQYPPLHF. The CDR3 nucleotides are TGTGCCAGCAGTAAGGGACAGTACCCACCCCTCCACTTT.